Listed below are T cell receptor beta chains from one sample, sequenced in a study of patients and donors after allogeneic stem cell transplantation. TCRdb re-analysed the RT-PCR reads in MiXCR, keeping a single row per CDR3 protein. The profile covers roughly 960,000 distinct CDR3 sequences, with over 15% appearing a single time and 5% to 6.5% taken by the ten largest. Sequencing was done on a sample of blood, either unsorted or a sorted T cell fraction (not recorded which). The receptors were sampled from a human donor who was either an allogeneic HSCT recipient or a stem cell or donor lymphocyte infusion donor (not recorded which). It is not recorded whose cells these are; they may come from a transplant donor. CDR3s include the opening cysteine and the closing phenylalanine or tryptophan. Fields, in order: V gene, D gene, J gene, clone size, CDR3 protein, CDR3 DNA. A D gene is named only where the DNA matches it firmly. Clone size is stated in some rows and not others, as once, few, many or a class when expanded.

v_gene: TRBV21-1
d_gene: -
j_gene: TRBJ2-6
abundance: -
CDR3aa: CASRRGGCCGANVLTF
CDR3nt: TGTGCCAGCAGACGAGGGGGTTGCTGTGGGGCCAACGTCCTGACTTTC

v_gene: TRBV4-1
d_gene: TRBD2
j_gene: TRBJ2-1
abundance: few
CDR3aa: CASSQGGGGLGEQFF
CDR3nt: TGCGCCAGCAGCCAAGGTGGCGGGGGGCTGGGTGAGCAGTTCTTC

v_gene: TRBV6-2/TRBV6-3
d_gene: TRBD2
j_gene: TRBJ2-1
abundance: -
CDR3aa: CASSYLPSGTHNEQFF
CDR3nt: TGTGCCAGCAGTTACCTCCCAAGCGGGACTCACAATGAGCAGTTCTTC

v_gene: TRBV4-3
d_gene: TRBD1
j_gene: TRBJ2-1
abundance: -
CDR3aa: CASSQVVGTDFYNEQFF
CDR3nt: TGCGCCAGCAGCCAAGTAGTCGGGACAGACTTCTACAATGAGCAGTTCTTC

v_gene: TRBV20-1
d_gene: -
j_gene: TRBJ1-1
abundance: many
CDR3aa: CSARYPGWTEAFF
CDR3nt: TGCAGTGCTAGATACCCGGGATGGACTGAAGCTTTCTTT

v_gene: TRBV12-3/TRBV12-4
d_gene: -
j_gene: TRBJ1-2
abundance: -
CDR3aa: CARSFPGSYYGYTF
CDR3nt: TGTGCCAGGAGTTTTCCGGGTAGCTACTATGGCTACACCTTC

v_gene: TRBV7-9
d_gene: TRBD2
j_gene: TRBJ2-3
abundance: few
CDR3aa: CASSLGQRERKDTQYF
CDR3nt: TGTGCCAGCAGCTTGGGTCAGCGGGAGCGGAAAGATACGCAGTATTTT

v_gene: TRBV5-1
d_gene: TRBD2
j_gene: TRBJ2-3
abundance: few
CDR3aa: CASSLGRGEDTQYF
CDR3nt: TGCGCCAGCAGCTTGGGCCGGGGGGAAGATACGCAGTATTTT

v_gene: TRBV15
d_gene: TRBD2
j_gene: TRBJ2-7
abundance: few
CDR3aa: CATSVGLASWGNYEQYF
CDR3nt: TGTGCCACCAGCGTGGGACTAGCGTCTTGGGGAAACTACGAGCAGTACTTC

v_gene: TRBV20-1
d_gene: -
j_gene: TRBJ1-5
abundance: -
CDR3aa: CSASMEGKRSNQPQHF
CDR3nt: TGCAGTGCTAGTATGGAGGGGAAACGTAGCAATCAGCCCCAGCATTTT

v_gene: TRBV20-1
d_gene: -
j_gene: TRBJ2-5
abundance: -
CDR3aa: CSAPGIKETQYF
CDR3nt: TGCAGTGCGCCGGGCATTAAAGAGACCCAGTACTTC

v_gene: TRBV20-1
d_gene: TRBD2
j_gene: TRBJ2-3
abundance: few
CDR3aa: CSARALAGGTDTQYF
CDR3nt: TGCAGTGCTAGGGCTTTAGCGGGAGGCACAGATACGCAGTATTTT

v_gene: TRBV6-5
d_gene: -
j_gene: TRBJ1-5
abundance: -
CDR3aa: CASSYSGRGSPGSNQPQHF
CDR3nt: TGTGCCAGCAGTTACTCTGGGCGTGGCTCTCCCGGAAGCAATCAGCCCCAGCATTTT

v_gene: TRBV5-1
d_gene: TRBD2
j_gene: TRBJ2-3
abundance: few
CDR3aa: CASSLYTSGRAKDTQYF
CDR3nt: TGCGCCAGCAGCTTATATACTAGCGGGAGGGCCAAAGATACGCAGTATTTT

v_gene: TRBV2
d_gene: TRBD1
j_gene: TRBJ1-1
abundance: -
CDR3aa: CASSYRGRRPEAFF
CDR3nt: TGTGCCAGCAGTTACAGGGGGAGAAGGCCTGAAGCTTTCTTT

v_gene: TRBV6-5
d_gene: -
j_gene: TRBJ1-4
abundance: -
CDR3aa: CASSYVGTGEKLFF
CDR3nt: TGTGCCAGCAGTTACGTCGGGACCGGGGAAAAACTGTTTTTT

v_gene: TRBV20-1
d_gene: -
j_gene: TRBJ1-4
abundance: -
CDR3aa: CSAPSMGKDEKLFF
CDR3nt: TGCAGTGCGCCCTCGATGGGAAAGGATGAAAAACTGTTTTTT

v_gene: TRBV20-1
d_gene: -
j_gene: TRBJ1-4
abundance: -
CDR3aa: CSARDPSNEKLFF
CDR3nt: TGCAGTGCTAGAGATCCCAGTAATGAAAAACTGTTTTTT

v_gene: TRBV4-3
d_gene: -
j_gene: TRBJ2-5
abundance: few
CDR3aa: CASSKVGIGEETQYF
CDR3nt: TGCGCCAGCAGCAAGGTCGGCATAGGGGAAGAGACCCAGTACTTC

v_gene: TRBV5-1
d_gene: -
j_gene: TRBJ2-5
abundance: many
CDR3aa: CASSSASPETQYF
CDR3nt: TGCGCCAGCAGCTCCGCTAGCCCAGAGACCCAGTACTTC

v_gene: TRBV29-1
d_gene: -
j_gene: TRBJ2-1
abundance: -
CDR3aa: CSVEDRGPARVYNEQFF
CDR3nt: TGCAGCGTTGAAGATCGGGGCCCGGCACGGGTTTACAATGAGCAGTTCTTC

v_gene: TRBV5-4
d_gene: TRBD1
j_gene: TRBJ2-2
abundance: -
CDR3aa: CASSPGTGRDGELFF
CDR3nt: TGTGCCAGCAGCCCCGGGACAGGGAGGGACGGGGAGCTGTTTTTT

v_gene: TRBV5-1
d_gene: TRBD2
j_gene: TRBJ2-1
abundance: many
CDR3aa: CASSPTSGSYEQFF
CDR3nt: TGCGCCAGCAGCCCGACTAGCGGGAGTTATGAGCAGTTCTTC

v_gene: TRBV20-1
d_gene: -
j_gene: TRBJ1-2
abundance: -
CDR3aa: CSARDGAAPYGYTF
CDR3nt: TGCAGTGCTAGAGATGGAGCAGCTCCCTATGGCTACACCTTC

v_gene: TRBV6-2/TRBV6-3
d_gene: -
j_gene: TRBJ1-1
abundance: few
CDR3aa: CASSTRTGGADTEAFF
CDR3nt: TGTGCCAGCAGTACTCGGACCGGGGGGGCTGACACTGAAGCTTTCTTT

v_gene: TRBV27
d_gene: -
j_gene: TRBJ1-1
abundance: few
CDR3aa: CASSEGRLSGAFF
CDR3nt: TGTGCCAGCAGTGAGGGACGGCTTTCGGGTGCTTTCTTT

v_gene: TRBV12-3/TRBV12-4
d_gene: -
j_gene: TRBJ1-4
abundance: few
CDR3aa: CASSLQIRLEKLFF
CDR3nt: TGTGCCAGCAGTTTACAGATTCGTTTAGAAAAACTGTTTTTT

v_gene: TRBV11-1
d_gene: TRBD1
j_gene: TRBJ1-6
abundance: -
CDR3aa: CATDARTGRSSYNSPLHF
CDR3nt: TGTGCCACCGACGCGAGGACAGGGAGGAGCTCCTATAATTCACCCCTCCACTTT

v_gene: TRBV12-3/TRBV12-4
d_gene: -
j_gene: TRBJ2-7
abundance: -
CDR3aa: CASTLGAQSRVQYF
CDR3nt: TGTGCCAGCACCTTGGGGGCCCAGTCAAGGGTGCAGTACTTC

v_gene: TRBV6-2/TRBV6-3
d_gene: -
j_gene: TRBJ2-1
abundance: few
CDR3aa: CASSLTGYEEQFF
CDR3nt: TGTGCCAGCAGCCTAACAGGGTATGAGGAGCAGTTCTTC

v_gene: TRBV12-3/TRBV12-4
d_gene: TRBD2
j_gene: TRBJ2-7
abundance: -
CDR3aa: CASSQSGGLSYEQYF
CDR3nt: TGTGCCAGCAGTCAAAGCGGGGGCCTCTCCTACGAGCAGTACTTC